Listed here are 15 T cell receptor beta chains from one sample, sequenced in a study of blood T cells in healthy people across ages. The authors ran a second PCR of roughly 6 to 11 cycles using a sample-barcoded 5' primer and a J-beta primer mix. MiXCR was run by TCRdb on the 5' RACE reads, yielding one entry per CDR3 protein. The sample carries about 1.7 million distinct CDR3 sequences, 28% recorded once. Sequences were obtained from blood. These receptors were collected from a young woman in good health.

This clonotype was counted a few times. The rearrangement links TRBV2 to TRBJ2-7; D gene uncertain. Germline loops: CDR1 SNHLY, CDR2 FYNNEI. V lost 6 bases and J 5 bases, leaving 17 bases between the germline ends. The CDR3 has 14 amino acids. The CDR3 region has the DNA TGTGCCAGCAGCGTTCGGCTGTCTGGAGACGAGCAGTACTTC. Translation: CASSVRLSGDEQYF.

This clonotype occurred many times. The rearrangement uses TRBV6-2 or TRBV6-3 and TRBJ2-7, with unresolved D. Per the germline V gene, CDR1 is MNHEY and CDR2 is SVGEGT. Trimming took 7 bases from V and 3 from J, leaving 10 bases between them. CDR3 length: 12 residues. The CDR3 here is CASKDGYYEQYF. The CDR3 DNA sequence: TGTGCCAGCAAGGACGGGTACTACGAGCAGTACTTC.

The chain joins TRBV5-1 to TRBJ2-1; D is unresolved. This CDR3 is 13 amino acids long. Germline V gives CDR1 SGHRS, CDR2 YFSETQ. Trimming shortened V by 7 bases and J by 4 bases, and 12 bases separated the two germline ends. The CDR3 is CASAVQDYNEQFF. DNA of the CDR3: TGCGCCAGCGCCGTTCAGGATTACAATGAGCAGTTCTTC.

A remark on this clonotype: This could be a read error, since a much larger clone is one nucleotide away. The gene calls are TRBV20-1 and TRBJ2-4, with 8 bases that match TRBD2. The germline V gene encodes CDR1 DFQATT and CDR2 SNEGSKA (reference sequence). This CDR3 is 15 amino acids long. CDR3 bases: TGCAGTGCGGTCGCGGGGGGCGGATCCACCTACGAGCAGGACTTC. It specifies CSAVAGGGSTYEQDF.

This clonotype was picked up many times. The chain couples TRBV24-1 to TRBJ2-1; unclear D gene. Trimming removed 3 bases from V and 12 bases from J, with 11 bases in between. This CDR3 has 12 residues. Germline V gene data show CDR1 as KGHDR and CDR2 as SFDVKD. The CDR3 sequence: CATSDARSVQFF. As DNA, the CDR3 is TGTGCCACCAGTGATGCCCGGTCAGTGCAGTTCTTC.

This clonotype was picked up one time. Likely a read error: the CDR3 ends without its conserved phenylalanine or tryptophan. The limits of the CDR3 on the DNA are not certain, so only TCRdb's listed CDR3 is given. The chain employs TRBV28 and TRBJ1-2. The V gene's germline CDR1 is MDHEN and CDR2 SYDVKM. The CDR3 has 11 residues if both end residues are counted. CDR3 amino acids: CASSQDTGCTC.

This clonotype was picked up a small number of times. This chain links TRBV7-2 with TRBJ1-6, with 7 nucleotides matching TRBD1. The CDR3 consists of 15 residues. The J segment lost 9 bases and the V segment lost 2 bases, leaving 7 bases of the junction unmatched. Per germline, CDR1 SGHTA and CDR2 FQGNSA. DNA of the CDR3: TGTGCCAGCAGCTTACCGGGGCAGGGGGGTTCACCCCTCCACTTT. It yields the protein CASSLPGQGGSPLHF.

The gene calls are TRBV5-1 and TRBJ1-2, with D unresolved. V lost 3 bases and J lost 4, with 16 bases in between. This CDR3 region has 15 residues. CDR1 is SGHRS, CDR2 YFSETQ, per germline. The CDR3 here is CASSYNTDPGYGYTF. In DNA form, the CDR3 reads TGCGCCAGCAGCTATAACACGGACCCCGGCTATGGCTACACCTTC.

This chain uses TRBV24-1 with TRBJ1-2, with 7 positions matching TRBD1. The germline V gene encodes CDR1 KGHDR and CDR2 SFDVKD. V lost 4 bases, J lost 8 bases, and 12 bases stayed unmatched. The CDR3 runs 15 residues. The CDR3 sequence: CATSDPGQSDGGYTF. The CDR3 DNA sequence: TGTGCCACCAGTGACCCGGGACAGTCTGATGGGGGCTACACCTTC.

A few counts support this clonotype. V and J are TRBV10-3 and TRBJ2-3; 13 bases fit TRBD2. This CDR3 contains 15 residues. The J segment lost 5 bases and the V segment lost 6 bases, leaving 5 bases of the junction unmatched. Germline CDR1 is ENHRY and CDR2 is SYGVKD. The CDR3 protein is CAIRLGLAGLDTQYF. The CDR3 region has the DNA TGTGCCATCAGACTGGGACTAGCGGGGTTAGATACGCAGTATTTT.

The gene calls are TRBV3-1 and TRBJ2-2, with D possibly being TRBD2 (7 bases). Germline CDR1 LGHDT, CDR2 YNNKEL (reference sequence). Trimming left V 1 base short and J 4 bases short, with 10 bases between. This CDR3 spans 15 amino acids. CDR3: CASSQVGGATGELFF. The CDR3 DNA sequence: TGTGCCAGCAGCCAAGTAGGGGGGGCCACCGGGGAGCTGTTTTTT.

This clonotype was counted at least ten times. V and J are TRBV6-1 and TRBJ2-5, with D unclear. The CDR3 extends over 11 amino acids. V lost 2 bases and J lost 11, with 9 bases in between. Per germline, CDR1 MNHNS and CDR2 SASEGT. The CDR3 is CASSERVEQYF. The CDR3 DNA reads TGTGCCAGCAGTGAACGGGTGGAGCAGTACTTC.

The chain links TRBV6-2 or TRBV6-3 to TRBJ2-7; D call uncertain. Germline V CDR1 and CDR2: MNHEY, SVGEGT. V lost 4 bases, J lost 4 bases, and 17 bases lay in between. This CDR3 is 15 amino acids long. In nucleotides, the CDR3 is TGTGCCAGCAGTTTCGAATCCGCCTCGGTATACGAGCAGTACTTC. It codes for CASSFESASVYEQYF.

The chain couples TRBV27 to TRBJ2-5; maybe TRBD1 (5 bases). With the DNA end fitting TRBJ2-7 better, the J assignment may be wrong. This CDR3 spans 15 amino acids. CDR1 is MNHEY and CDR2 is SMNVEV in the germline V gene (reference sequence). The CDR3: CASSSRSGIRYEQYF. The CDR3 bases are TGTGCCAGCAGTTCCCGCTCAGGGATACGCTACGAGCAGTACTTC.

This clonotype was detected many times. The chain couples TRBV9 to TRBJ2-1; 11 bases align to TRBD2. Germline-derived CDR1 and CDR2 are SGDLS and YYNGEE. The CDR3 totals 15 residues. The V segment lost 2 bases and the J segment 7 bases; nucleotides outside the gene matches: 5. CDR3 residues: CASSVTSGGYNEQFF. The CDR3 coding sequence is TGTGCCAGCAGCGTTACTAGCGGGGGTTATAATGAGCAGTTCTTC.